This T cell receptor (beta chain) emerged from a study of shared clonotypes between healthy human individuals. Division of CD4+ cells produced a CD45RA+ naive subset and a CD45RA-negative memory subset. A word on this clone: Its cognate antigen is unknown.

Losses at the gene ends were 0 bases for V and 3 bases for J; bases not matched to a gene: 2. The CDR3 covers 15 residues. CDR1 is SGHRS and CDR2 is YFSETQ in the germline V gene. Profiling relied on immunoSEQ multiplex PCR, and the TCRdb table lists in-frame clones only, not all of them. Of 1,500,000 or so clones listed, roughly 96% are singletons. Study findings and constraints: In contrast to clonotypes shared by all four donors, non-shared clonotypes had lower generation probabilities. Investigators expected sequencing depth to affect clonotype sharing among donors.

Sample: naive CD4+ T cells sorted from blood. Documented subset: CD45RA+ positively selected. The J gene is TRBJ2-1, the V gene TRBV5-1, with 8 nucleotides matching TRBD1. This receptor was obtained from a man aged 30 to 45 in good health. DNA of the CDR3: TGCGCCAGCAGCTTGGAGACAGGGGTCTACAATGAGCAGTTCTTC. Amino acids: CASSLETGVYNEQFF.